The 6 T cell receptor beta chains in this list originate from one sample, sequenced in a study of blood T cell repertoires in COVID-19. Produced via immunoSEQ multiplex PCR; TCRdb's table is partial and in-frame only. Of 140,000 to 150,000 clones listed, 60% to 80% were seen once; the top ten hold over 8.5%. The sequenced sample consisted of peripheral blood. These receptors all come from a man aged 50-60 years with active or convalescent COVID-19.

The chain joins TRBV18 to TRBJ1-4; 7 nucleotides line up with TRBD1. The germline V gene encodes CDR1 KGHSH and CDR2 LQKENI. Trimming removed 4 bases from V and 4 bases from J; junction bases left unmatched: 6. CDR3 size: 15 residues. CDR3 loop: CASSLSGTDNEKLFF. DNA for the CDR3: TGTGCCAGCTCACTATCCGGGACAGATAATGAAAAACTGTTTTTT.

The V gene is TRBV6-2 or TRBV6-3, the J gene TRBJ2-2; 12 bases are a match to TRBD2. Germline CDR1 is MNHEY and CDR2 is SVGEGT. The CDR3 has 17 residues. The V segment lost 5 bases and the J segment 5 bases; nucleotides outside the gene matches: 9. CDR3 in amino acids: CASSRRLAGVQTGELFF. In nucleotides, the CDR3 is TGTGCCAGCAGTCGCCGACTAGCGGGAGTACAAACCGGGGAGCTGTTTTTT.

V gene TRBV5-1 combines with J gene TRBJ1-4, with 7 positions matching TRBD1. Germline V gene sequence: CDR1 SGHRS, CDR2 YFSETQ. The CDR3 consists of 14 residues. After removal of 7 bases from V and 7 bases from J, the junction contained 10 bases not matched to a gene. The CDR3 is CASHTGDGGEKLFF. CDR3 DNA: TGCGCCAGCCATACAGGGGACGGAGGTGAAAAACTGTTTTTT.

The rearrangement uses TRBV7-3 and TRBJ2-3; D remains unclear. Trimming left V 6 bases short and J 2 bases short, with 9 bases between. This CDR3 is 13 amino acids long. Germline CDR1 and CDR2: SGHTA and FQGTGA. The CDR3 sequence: CASRGGPTDTQYF. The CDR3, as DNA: TGTGCCAGCAGAGGCGGTCCCACAGATACGCAGTATTTT.

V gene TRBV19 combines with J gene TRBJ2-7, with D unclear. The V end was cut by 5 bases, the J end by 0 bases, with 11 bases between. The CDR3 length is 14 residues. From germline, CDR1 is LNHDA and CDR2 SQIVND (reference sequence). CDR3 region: CASSGGPSSYEQYF. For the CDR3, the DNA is TGTGCCAGTAGTGGTGGTCCTAGCTCCTACGAGCAGTACTTC.

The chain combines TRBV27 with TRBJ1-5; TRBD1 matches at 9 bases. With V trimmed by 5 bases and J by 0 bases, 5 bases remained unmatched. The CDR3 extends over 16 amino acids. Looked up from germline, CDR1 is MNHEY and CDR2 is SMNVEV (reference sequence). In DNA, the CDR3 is TGTGCCAGCAGTCCCCTACAGGGGGCTAGCAATCAGCCCCAGCATTTT. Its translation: CASSPLQGASNQPQHF.